This TCR beta chain derives from a study of cytomegalovirus exposure and HLA in healthy donors. Study results and limitations: In a later analysis, specific HLA alleles were associated with 15,000 to 20,000 TCR beta sequences at a 0.05 false discovery rate. Some TCR beta chains (over 150 of them) were listed as cytomegalovirus-associated.

Germline CDR1 and CDR2: SGHKS and YYEKEE (reference sequence). Between the trimmed V and J ends, which lost 5 bases and 5 bases, there was a span of 14 bases. CDR3 size: 14 residues. A remark on this clone: Antigen: not known.

Amplification used 60 Vbeta primers and 13 Jbeta primers. The data were produced by immunoSEQ multiplex PCR, yet TCRdb's version contains in-frame clones alone and is incomplete. This table holds about 110,000 clones, 65% to 90% found once. Sequencing used PBMCs. This TCR came from a woman in her 30s in good health and CMV-seronegative. The rearrangement joins TRBV5-5 to TRBJ2-1; D remains unclear. The CDR3 DNA sequence: TGTGCCAGCAGGTCAACATTGTCTCACAATGAGCAGTTCTTC. Protein sequence: CASRSTLSHNEQFF.